This TCR beta chain stems from a study of cytotoxic CD8 clonotypes in ibrutinib-treated CLL. Study-wide context: Included were 11 to 12 relapsed/refractory and about 15 treatment-naive patients, of whom around 17 were IGHV unmutated.

Remarks on this clone: Its antigen is not known.

This table comes from immunoSEQ multiplex PCR, and its TCRdb copy is limited to in-frame clones, with some not included. The table has approximately 74,000 clones, approximately 80% seen once; the top ten hold less than 9%. The V end lost 5 bases, the J end lost 3 bases, and 11 bases lay between the germline ends. Per germline, CDR1 MNHEY and CDR2 SMNVEV (reference sequence). The CDR3 totals 13 residues. Study conclusions and caveats: Baseline-level clonality went beyond age-matched healthy donors and moved in step with circulating CD8+ T-cell counts.

This sequence joins TRBV27 and TRBJ2-7, with D hard to call. The TCR sequence derives from a human donor with chronic lymphocytic leukemia. Specimen: PBMCs, collected at disease progression, from a patient treated with ibrutinib. CDR3 loop: CASSHTRHYEQYF. The CDR3 nucleotides are TGTGCCAGCAGTCACACCAGACACTACGAGCAGTACTTC.